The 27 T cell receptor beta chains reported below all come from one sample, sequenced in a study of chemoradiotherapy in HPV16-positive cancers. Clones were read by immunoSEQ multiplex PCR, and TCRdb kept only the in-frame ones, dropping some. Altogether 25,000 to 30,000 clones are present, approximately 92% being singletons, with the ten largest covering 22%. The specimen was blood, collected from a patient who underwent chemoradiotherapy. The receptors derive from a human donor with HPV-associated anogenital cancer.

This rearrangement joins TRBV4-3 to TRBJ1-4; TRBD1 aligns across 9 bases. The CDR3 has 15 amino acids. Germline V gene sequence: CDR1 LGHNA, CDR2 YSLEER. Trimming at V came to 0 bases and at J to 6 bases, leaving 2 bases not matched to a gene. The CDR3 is CASSQETGGDEKLFF. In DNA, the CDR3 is TGCGCCAGCAGCCAAGAAACAGGGGGCGATGAAAAACTGTTTTTT.

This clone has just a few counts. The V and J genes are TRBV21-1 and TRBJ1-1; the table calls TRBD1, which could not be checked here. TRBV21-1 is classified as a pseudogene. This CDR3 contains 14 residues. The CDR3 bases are TGTGCCAGCATCCCGGGACAGGTGAGGACTGAAGCTTTCTTT. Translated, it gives CASIPGQVRTEAFF.

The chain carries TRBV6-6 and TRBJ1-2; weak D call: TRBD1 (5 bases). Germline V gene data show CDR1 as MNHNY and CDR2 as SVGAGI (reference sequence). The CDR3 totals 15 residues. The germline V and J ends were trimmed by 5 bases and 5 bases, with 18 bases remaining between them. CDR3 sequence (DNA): TGTGCCAGCAGTGGGGGACCCGCCATTCGGTATGGCTACACCTTC. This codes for CASSGGPAIRYGYTF.

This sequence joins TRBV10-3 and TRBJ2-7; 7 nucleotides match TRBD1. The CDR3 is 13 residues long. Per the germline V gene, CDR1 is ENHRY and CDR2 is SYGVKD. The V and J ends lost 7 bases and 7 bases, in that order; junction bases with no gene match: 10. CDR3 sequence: CAITAGTAGEQYF. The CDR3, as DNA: TGTGCCATCACTGCCGGGACAGCAGGTGAGCAGTACTTC.

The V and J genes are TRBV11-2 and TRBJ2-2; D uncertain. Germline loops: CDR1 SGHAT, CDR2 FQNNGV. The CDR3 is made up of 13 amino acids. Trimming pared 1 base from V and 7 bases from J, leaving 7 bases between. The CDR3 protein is CASSLGHFGELFF. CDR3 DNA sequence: TGTGCCAGCAGCTTAGGGCATTTCGGGGAGCTGTTTTTT.

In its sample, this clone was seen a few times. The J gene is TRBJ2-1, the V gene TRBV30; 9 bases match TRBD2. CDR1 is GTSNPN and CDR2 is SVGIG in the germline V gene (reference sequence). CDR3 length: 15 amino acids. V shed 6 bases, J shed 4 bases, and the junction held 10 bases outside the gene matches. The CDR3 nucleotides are TGTGCCTGTGGGGCTAGCGGGATGAGGTACAATGAGCAGTTCTTC. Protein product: CACGASGMRYNEQFF.

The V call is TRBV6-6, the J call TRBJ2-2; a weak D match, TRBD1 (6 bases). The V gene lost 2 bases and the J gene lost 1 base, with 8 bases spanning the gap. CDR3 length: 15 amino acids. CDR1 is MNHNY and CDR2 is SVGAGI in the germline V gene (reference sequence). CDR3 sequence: CASSYVTGNTGELFF. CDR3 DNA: TGTGCCAGCAGTTACGTGACAGGGAACACCGGGGAGCTGTTTTTT.

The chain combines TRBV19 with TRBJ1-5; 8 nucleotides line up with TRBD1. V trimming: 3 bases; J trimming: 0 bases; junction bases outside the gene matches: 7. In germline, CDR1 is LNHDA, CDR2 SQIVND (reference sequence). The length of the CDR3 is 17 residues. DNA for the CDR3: TGTGCCAGTAGTATGCTCGGGACAGGTACTAGCAATCAGCCCCAGCATTTT. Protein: CASSMLGTGTSNQPQHF.

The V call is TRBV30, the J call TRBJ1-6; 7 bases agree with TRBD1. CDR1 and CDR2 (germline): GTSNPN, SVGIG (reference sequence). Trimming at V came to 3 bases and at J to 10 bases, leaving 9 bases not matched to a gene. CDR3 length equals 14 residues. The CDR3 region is CAWSPDRVRSPLHF. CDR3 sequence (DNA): TGTGCCTGGAGCCCCGACAGGGTGCGGTCACCCCTCCACTTT.

CDR3 loop: CASSLARGNEQFF. CDR3 DNA: TGTGCCAGCAGTTTAGCTAGGGGGAATGAGCAGTTCTTC. The chain recombines TRBV27 with TRBJ2-1; TRBD1 might be the D (6 bases). Germline values: CDR1 MNHEY, CDR2 SMNVEV (reference sequence). Between the trimmed V and J ends, which lost 2 bases and 7 bases, there was a span of 9 bases. The CDR3 sequence is 13 residues long.

The CDR3 coding sequence is TGTGCCAGCAGTTACTCTGGGGTCGCGAGCTCCTACGAGCAGTACTTC. It codes for CASSYSGVASSYEQYF. This chain links TRBV6-5 with TRBJ2-7, with unresolved D. The CDR3 is made up of 16 amino acids. Between the trimmed V and J ends, which lost 0 bases and 0 bases, there was a span of 12 bases. Germline V gene sequence: CDR1 MNHEY, CDR2 SVGAGI.

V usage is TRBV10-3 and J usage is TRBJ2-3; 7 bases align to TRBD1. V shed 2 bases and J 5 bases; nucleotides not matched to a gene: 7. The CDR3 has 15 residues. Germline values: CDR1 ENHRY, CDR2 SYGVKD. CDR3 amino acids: CAISEGDRILDTQYF. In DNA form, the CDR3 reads TGTGCCATCAGTGAGGGGGACAGAATCTTAGATACGCAGTATTTT.

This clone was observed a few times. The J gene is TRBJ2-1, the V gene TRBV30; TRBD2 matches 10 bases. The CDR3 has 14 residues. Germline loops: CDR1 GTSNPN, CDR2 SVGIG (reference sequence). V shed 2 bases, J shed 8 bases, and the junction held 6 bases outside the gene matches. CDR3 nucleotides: TGTGCCTGGAGTTGGGGAAGCGGGAGGGATGAGCAGTTCTTC. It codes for CAWSWGSGRDEQFF.

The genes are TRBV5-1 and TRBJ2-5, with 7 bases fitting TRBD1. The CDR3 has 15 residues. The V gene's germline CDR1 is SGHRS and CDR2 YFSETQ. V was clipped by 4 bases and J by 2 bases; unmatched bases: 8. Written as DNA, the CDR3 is TGCGCCAGCAGCGCCCTGACAGGGTATCAAGAGACCCAGTACTTC. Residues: CASSALTGYQETQYF.

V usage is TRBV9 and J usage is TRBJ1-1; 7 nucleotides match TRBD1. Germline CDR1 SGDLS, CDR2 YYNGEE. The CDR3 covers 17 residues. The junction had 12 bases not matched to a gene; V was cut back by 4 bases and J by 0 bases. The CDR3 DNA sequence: TGTGCCAGCAGCCCCCACCCCGGGACAGCCATGAACACTGAAGCTTTCTTT. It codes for CASSPHPGTAMNTEAFF.

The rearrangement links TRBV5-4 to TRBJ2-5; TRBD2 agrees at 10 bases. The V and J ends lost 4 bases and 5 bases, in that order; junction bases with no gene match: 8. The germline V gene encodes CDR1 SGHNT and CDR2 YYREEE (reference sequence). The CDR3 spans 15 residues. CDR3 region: CASSPQRGGAETQYF. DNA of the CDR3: TGTGCCAGCAGCCCCCAGCGGGGGGGAGCGGAGACCCAGTACTTC. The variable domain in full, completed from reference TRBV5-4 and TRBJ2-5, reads ETGVTQSPTHLIKTRGQQVTLRCSSQSGHNTVSWYQQALGQGPQFIFQYYREEENGRGNFPPRFSGLQFPNYSSELNVNALELDDSALYLCASSPQRGGAETQYFGPGTRLLVL.

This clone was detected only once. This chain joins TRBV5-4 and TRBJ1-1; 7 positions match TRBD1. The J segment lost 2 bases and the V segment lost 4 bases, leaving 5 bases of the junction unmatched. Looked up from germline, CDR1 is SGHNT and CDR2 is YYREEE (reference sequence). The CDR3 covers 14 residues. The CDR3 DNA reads TGTGCCAGCAGCCCGGGACAGCCCAACACTGAAGCTTTCTTT. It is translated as CASSPGQPNTEAFF.

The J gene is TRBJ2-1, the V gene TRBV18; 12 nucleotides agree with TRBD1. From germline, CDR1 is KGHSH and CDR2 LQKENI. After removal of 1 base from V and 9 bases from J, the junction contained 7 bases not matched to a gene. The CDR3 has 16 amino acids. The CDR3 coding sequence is TGTGCCAGCTCACCACGAGGGACAGGGGGCTTCTTTGAGCAGTTCTTC. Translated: CASSPRGTGGFFEQFF.

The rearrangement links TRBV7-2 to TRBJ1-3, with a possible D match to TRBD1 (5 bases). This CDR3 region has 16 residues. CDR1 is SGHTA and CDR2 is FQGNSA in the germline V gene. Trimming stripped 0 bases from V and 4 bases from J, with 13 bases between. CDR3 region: CASSLAPGGRGNTIYF. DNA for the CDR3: TGTGCCAGCAGCTTAGCGCCCGGGGGTCGGGGAAACACCATATATTTT. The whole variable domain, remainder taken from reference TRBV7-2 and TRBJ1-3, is GAGVSQSPSNKVTEKGKDVELRCDPISGHTALYWYRQSLGQGLEFLIYFQGNSAPDKSGLPSDRFSAERTGGSVSTLTIQRTQQEDSAVYLCASSLAPGGRGNTIYFGEGSWLTVV.

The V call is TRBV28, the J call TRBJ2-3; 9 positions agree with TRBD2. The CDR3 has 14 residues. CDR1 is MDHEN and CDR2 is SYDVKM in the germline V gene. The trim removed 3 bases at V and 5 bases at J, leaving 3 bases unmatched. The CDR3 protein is CASSLPTSGDTQYF. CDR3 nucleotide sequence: TGTGCCAGCAGTTTGCCGACTAGCGGAGATACGCAGTATTTT.

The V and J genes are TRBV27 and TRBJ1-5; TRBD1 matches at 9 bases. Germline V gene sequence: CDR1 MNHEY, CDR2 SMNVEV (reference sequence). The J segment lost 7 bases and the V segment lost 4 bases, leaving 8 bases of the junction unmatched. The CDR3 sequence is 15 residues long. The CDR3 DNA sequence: TGTGCCAGCAGTTCCGCCGGGACAGGGTGGCAGCCCCAGCATTTT. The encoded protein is CASSSAGTGWQPQHF.

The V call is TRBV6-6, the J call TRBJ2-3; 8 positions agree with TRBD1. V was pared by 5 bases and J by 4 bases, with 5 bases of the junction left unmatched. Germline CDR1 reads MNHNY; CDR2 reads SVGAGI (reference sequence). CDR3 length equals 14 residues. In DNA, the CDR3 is TGTGCCAGCAGTCCCGGACAGGGAGCAGATACGCAGTATTTT. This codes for CASSPGQGADTQYF.

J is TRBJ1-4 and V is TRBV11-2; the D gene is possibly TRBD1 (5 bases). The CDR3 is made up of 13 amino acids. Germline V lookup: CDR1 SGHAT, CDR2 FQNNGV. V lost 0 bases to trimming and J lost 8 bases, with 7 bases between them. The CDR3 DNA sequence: TGTGCCAGCAGCTTAGATTGGGGCGAAAAACTGTTTTTT. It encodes CASSLDWGEKLFF.

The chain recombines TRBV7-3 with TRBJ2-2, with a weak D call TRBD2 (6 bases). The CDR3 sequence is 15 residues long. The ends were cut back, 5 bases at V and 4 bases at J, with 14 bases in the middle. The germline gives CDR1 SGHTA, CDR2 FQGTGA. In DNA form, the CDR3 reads TGTGCCAGCAGCCGGCTAGCGACTACCACCGGGGAGCTGTTTTTT. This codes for CASSRLATTTGELFF.

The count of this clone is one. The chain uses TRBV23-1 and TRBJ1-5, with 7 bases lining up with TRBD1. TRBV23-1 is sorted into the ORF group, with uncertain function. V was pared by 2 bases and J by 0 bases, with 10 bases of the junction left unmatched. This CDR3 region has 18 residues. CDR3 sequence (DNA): TGCGCCAGCAGTCAAACGACCTGGGGACAGCCTAGCAATCAGCCCCAGCATTTT. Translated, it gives CASSQTTWGQPSNQPQHF.

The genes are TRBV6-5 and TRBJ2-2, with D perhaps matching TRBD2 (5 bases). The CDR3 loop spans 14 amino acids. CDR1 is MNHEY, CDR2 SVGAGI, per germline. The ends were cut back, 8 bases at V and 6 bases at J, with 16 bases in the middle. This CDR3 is CASLREQFAGELFF. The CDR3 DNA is TGTGCCAGCCTTCGGGAACAGTTCGCCGGGGAGCTGTTTTTT.

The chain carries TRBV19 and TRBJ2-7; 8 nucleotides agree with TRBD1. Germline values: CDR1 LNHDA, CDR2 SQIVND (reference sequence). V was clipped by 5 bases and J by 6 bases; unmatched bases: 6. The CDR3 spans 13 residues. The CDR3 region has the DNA TGTGCCAGTAGTGGACAGGGTGGTGGCGAGCAGTACTTC. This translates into CASSGQGGGEQYF. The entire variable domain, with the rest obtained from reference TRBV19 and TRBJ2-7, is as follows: DGGITQSPKYLFRKEGQNVTLSCEQNLNHDAMYWYRQDPGQGLRLIYYSQIVNDFQKGDIAEGYSVSREKKESFPLTVTSAQKNPTAFYLCASSGQGGGEQYFGPGTRLTVT.